These T cell receptor beta chains were read from a single sample in a study of control samples from healthy donors and cancer patients. Only in-frame clones appear in the TCRdb table, and some are missing; sequencing was by immunoSEQ multiplex PCR. The table includes 96,000 or so clones, approximately 95% detected once. The sequencing sample was made of blood. The receptors here all came from a man between 18 and 29 years old in good health. CDR3s include the opening cysteine and the closing phenylalanine or tryptophan. The D gene is left open where the match is weak. The size of a clone is reported for some rows only, either as once, few or many, or as a class for expanded clones.

clone_size j_call v_call d_call cdr3_aa cdr3_nt
- TRBJ1-2 TRBV30 - CAWSGFYGYTF TGTGCCTGGAGCGGATTCTATGGCTACACCTTC
- TRBJ1-2 TRBV7-2 TRBD1 CASSLVEGGTDGYTF TGTGCCAGCAGCTTAGTAGAAGGGGGGACAGATGGCTACACCTTC
- TRBJ2-7 TRBV12-3/TRBV12-4 - CASKEGGTYEQYF TGTGCCAGCAAAGAGGGGGGGACCTACGAGCAGTACTTC
- TRBJ2-5 TRBV4-1 - CASSLAPIQETQYF TGCGCCAGCAGCCTAGCGCCCATCCAAGAGACCCAGTACTTC
once TRBJ1-2 TRBV7-2 - CASSLADLANYGYTF TGTGCCAGCAGCTTAGCGGACCTAGCTAACTATGGCTACACCTTC
- TRBJ2-1 TRBV4-2 TRBD1 CASSQAGTGYNEQFF TGTGCCAGCAGCCAGGCCGGGACAGGCTACAATGAGCAGTTCTTC
- TRBJ1-5 TRBV2 - CASSEIGVDSNQPQHF TGTGCCAGCAGTGAGATCGGGGTTGATAGCAATCAGCCCCAGCATTTT
- TRBJ2-5 TRBV5-4 TRBD1 CASSILRGRGQETQYF TGTGCCAGCAGCATACTTAGGGGCAGGGGGCAGGAGACCCAGTACTTC
once TRBJ1-2 TRBV29-1 - CSVRNWTGNYGYTF TGCAGCGTTCGAAATTGGACGGGCAACTATGGCTACACCTTC
- TRBJ1-5 TRBV30 - CACDRPNQPQHF TGTGCCTGTGACAGGCCGAATCAGCCCCAGCATTTT
- TRBJ1-2 TRBV27 - CASSFIAGTNYGYTF TGTGCCAGCAGTTTTATAGCAGGGACGAATTATGGCTACACCTTC
- TRBJ2-1 TRBV11-2 TRBD1 CASRTRGYNEQFF TGTGCCAGCAGAACCAGGGGGTACAATGAGCAGTTCTTC
- TRBJ2-5 TRBV6-1 - CASSDLTRGEGETQYF TGTGCCAGCAGTGACCTGACCAGGGGGGAAGGGGAGACCCAGTACTTC